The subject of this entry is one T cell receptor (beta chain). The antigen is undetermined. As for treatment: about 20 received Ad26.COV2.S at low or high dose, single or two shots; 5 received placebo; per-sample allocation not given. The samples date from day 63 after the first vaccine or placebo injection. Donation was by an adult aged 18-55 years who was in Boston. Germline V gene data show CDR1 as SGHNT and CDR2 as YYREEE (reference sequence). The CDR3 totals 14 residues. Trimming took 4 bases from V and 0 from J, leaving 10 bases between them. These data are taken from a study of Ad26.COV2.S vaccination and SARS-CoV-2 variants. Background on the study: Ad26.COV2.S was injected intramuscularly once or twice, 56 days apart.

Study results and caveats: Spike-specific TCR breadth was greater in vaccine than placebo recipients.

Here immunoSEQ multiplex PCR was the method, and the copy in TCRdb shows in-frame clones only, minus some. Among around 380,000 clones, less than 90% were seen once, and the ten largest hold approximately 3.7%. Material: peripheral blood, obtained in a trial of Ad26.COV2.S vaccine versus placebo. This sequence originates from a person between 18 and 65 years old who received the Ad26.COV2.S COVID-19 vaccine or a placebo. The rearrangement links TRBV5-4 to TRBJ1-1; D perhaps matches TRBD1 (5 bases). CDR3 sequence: CASSLGVVNTEAFF. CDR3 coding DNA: TGTGCCAGCAGCCTGGGGGTGGTGAACACTGAAGCTTTCTTT. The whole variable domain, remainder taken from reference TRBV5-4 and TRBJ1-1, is ETGVTQSPTHLIKTRGQQVTLRCSSQSGHNTVSWYQQALGQGPQFIFQYYREEENGRGNFPPRFSGLQFPNYSSELNVNALELDDSALYLCASSLGVVNTEAFFGQGTRLTVV.